This T cell receptor beta chain was profiled in a study of blood T cell repertoires in COVID-19 (dated by TCRdb to between 2020 and 2021). Concerning the study at large: Samples covering the acute and convalescent phases of COVID-19 were provided by collaborators in the United States, Italy and Spain. The prospective study material was composed of cDNA or gDNA derived from T cells, B-cell-depleted T cells, or PBMCs. The dataset comprised deeply sampled blood TCRbeta repertoires from subjects exposed to, actively infected with, or recovered from COVID-19. The repertoires were released in a freely available public database meant as a resource for research on the immune response to SARS-CoV-2. The samples were drawn from two sources: the first 160 participants of the ongoing ImmuneRACE study, and 1,000 to 1,500 subjects contributed by 6 global collaborators. The sample metadata nearly always contained a de-identified subject ID, COVID-19 status, age in years and sex. Where available, HLA class I and class II types were obtained from metadata supplied by the sample provider rather than from assay-based typing.

On this clone: This receptor's antigen is unknown. The input lacks base qualities; no much larger clone sits a single base away.

The immunoSEQ Assay, a bias-controlled multiplex PCR, was used to amplify TCRbeta CDR3 regions from genomic DNA. The study's processing was this. The number of nucleated cells in each sample was estimated from the amplification of reference gene primers within the assay. To quantify the absolute abundance of each unique TCRbeta CDR3 rearrangement, sequence reads were collapsed and filtered. For each sample, productive Simpson clonality was calculated as the square root of Simpson's diversity index over productive rearrangements. This is the immuneACCESS table as TCRdb keeps it, with only in-frame sequences that have V and J called. A part of the clones is gone; compared with another copy, unresolved V genes explain less than half, and the rest is unexplained. Clone size and V and J calls were adopted from that table, with D and trimming inferred from the DNA. The sample profile shows roughly 280,000 clones; 89% of them were found once. The ten biggest clones cover roughly 2.1% of the sample.

The collaborating institutions used their own protocols to collect whole blood in K2EDTA tubes. For TCRbeta analysis, collaborators shipped samples in one of three forms: frozen whole blood, isolated PBMCs, or DNA extracted from either of those sample types. After removal of 1 base from V and 6 bases from J, the junction retains 6 bases not matched to a gene. The CDR3 goes from the cysteine to the phenylalanine over 15 residues. Solely the CDR3 DNA is kept, with 45 bases framed from the first base. CDR1 and CDR2 are drawn from the germline V gene (reference sequence): SGHNT, YYREEE. The research as a whole found: Clinical and demographic metadata were provided uncurated, with the amount varying by source and participant.

The chain joins TRBV5-4 to TRBJ2-1, with 8 central nucleotides matching TRBD2. This sequence originates from a man over 45 with acute or convalescent COVID-19. The sequencing sample was made of peripheral blood. This receptor carries the CDR3 CASSLSSGGINEQFF. The DNA reads TGTGCCAGCAGCTTGTCGAGCGGGGGTATCAATGAGCAGTTCTTC.